These T cell receptor beta chains were read from a single sample in a study of cytomegalovirus exposure and HLA in healthy donors. Generated by immunoSEQ multiplex PCR, the TCRdb table keeps only in-frame clones and is missing some. This sample yields 150,000 to 200,000 clones, of which just over 75% are seen a single time; 0.95% to 1.1% belongs to the top ten. Sequenced input: PBMCs. Receptors were obtained from a woman between 35 and 50 years old in good health and CMV-seronegative. CDR3s include the opening cysteine and the closing phenylalanine or tryptophan. D genes are given only for firm matches. The size of a clone is reported for some rows only, either as once, few or many, or as a class for expanded clones.

len: 17
v_gene: TRBV28
d_gene: TRBD2
abundance: once
j_gene: TRBJ2-3
CDR3aa: CASASTSGRLFTDTQYF
CDR3nt: TGTGCCAGCGCTAGCACTAGCGGGAGGCTCTTCACAGATACGCAGTATTTT

len: 14
v_gene: TRBV4-2
d_gene: -
abundance: few
j_gene: TRBJ2-1
CDR3aa: CASSQDRRENEQFF
CDR3nt: TGTGCCAGCAGCCAAGATAGGCGGGAAAATGAGCAGTTCTTC

len: 16
v_gene: TRBV6-1
d_gene: -
abundance: -
j_gene: TRBJ1-5
CDR3aa: CASSVEQPRWNQPQHF
CDR3nt: TGTGCCAGCAGTGTAGAACAGCCTCGCTGGAATCAGCCCCAGCATTTT

len: 14
v_gene: TRBV28
d_gene: -
abundance: -
j_gene: TRBJ1-1
CDR3aa: CASSSGRGNTEAFF
CDR3nt: TGTGCCAGCAGTTCGGGGCGGGGGAACACTGAAGCTTTCTTT

len: 16
v_gene: TRBV28
d_gene: TRBD2
abundance: few
j_gene: TRBJ2-3
CDR3aa: CASSFDWGGLTDTQYF
CDR3nt: TGTGCCAGCAGTTTCGATTGGGGGGGTCTAACAGATACGCAGTATTTT

len: 11
v_gene: TRBV18
d_gene: -
abundance: once
j_gene: TRBJ1-1
CDR3aa: CASSPGEGAFF
CDR3nt: TGTGCCAGCTCACCAGGGGAGGGGGCTTTCTTT

len: 16
v_gene: TRBV13
d_gene: TRBD2
abundance: few
j_gene: TRBJ2-1
CDR3aa: CASSFGLAGGSNEQFF
CDR3nt: TGTGCCAGCAGCTTCGGACTAGCGGGAGGGAGCAATGAGCAGTTCTTC

len: 15
v_gene: TRBV5-1
d_gene: TRBD2
abundance: -
j_gene: TRBJ2-7
CDR3aa: CASKMGLVKSYEQYF
CDR3nt: TGCGCCAGCAAGATGGGACTAGTTAAATCCTACGAGCAGTACTTC

len: 12
v_gene: TRBV6-6
d_gene: -
abundance: -
j_gene: TRBJ1-2
CDR3aa: CASGPGDWGYTF
CDR3nt: TGTGCCAGCGGACCGGGGGATTGGGGCTACACCTTC

len: 15
v_gene: TRBV10-3
d_gene: TRBD1
abundance: once
j_gene: TRBJ2-1
CDR3aa: CAIGEQGFTGDEQFF
CDR3nt: TGTGCCATCGGGGAACAGGGGTTTACAGGTGATGAGCAGTTCTTC

len: 15
v_gene: TRBV27
d_gene: TRBD1
abundance: -
j_gene: TRBJ2-7
CDR3aa: CASRSRGGGAYEQYF
CDR3nt: TGTGCCAGCAGATCCAGAGGGGGCGGAGCCTACGAGCAGTACTTC

len: 13
v_gene: TRBV29-1
d_gene: TRBD1
abundance: -
j_gene: TRBJ2-5
CDR3aa: CSAEQGAGETQYF
CDR3nt: TGCAGCGCTGAACAGGGGGCAGGGGAGACCCAGTACTTC

len: 16
v_gene: TRBV2
d_gene: TRBD1
abundance: few
j_gene: TRBJ1-1
CDR3aa: CASSEAAGQGVTEAFF
CDR3nt: TGTGCCAGCAGTGAAGCAGCTGGCCAGGGGGTCACTGAAGCTTTCTTT

len: 14
v_gene: TRBV9
d_gene: -
abundance: once
j_gene: TRBJ1-1
CDR3aa: CASSPGQTHTEAFF
CDR3nt: TGTGCCAGCAGCCCCGGACAGACCCACACTGAAGCTTTCTTT

len: 14
v_gene: TRBV7-2
d_gene: -
abundance: -
j_gene: TRBJ2-7
CDR3aa: CASSLELAGAEQYF
CDR3nt: TGTGCCAGCAGCTTAGAGCTAGCCGGTGCCGAGCAGTACTTC

len: 13
v_gene: TRBV6-1
d_gene: -
abundance: -
j_gene: TRBJ1-1
CDR3aa: CASQDSANTEAFF
CDR3nt: TGTGCCAGCCAGGACAGCGCCAACACTGAAGCTTTCTTT

len: 13
v_gene: TRBV5-4
d_gene: -
abundance: -
j_gene: TRBJ2-5
CDR3aa: CASSLVAQETQYF
CDR3nt: TGTGCCAGCAGCTTGGTAGCGCAAGAGACCCAGTACTTC

len: 16
v_gene: TRBV7-8
d_gene: TRBD2
abundance: -
j_gene: TRBJ2-7
CDR3aa: CASSLALSSGPYEQYF
CDR3nt: TGTGCCAGCAGCTTAGCGCTGTCTAGCGGACCTTACGAGCAGTACTTC

len: 13
v_gene: TRBV18
d_gene: -
abundance: -
j_gene: TRBJ2-7
CDR3aa: CASSLTSSYEQYF
CDR3nt: TGTGCCAGCTCACTGACTAGCTCCTACGAGCAGTACTTC

len: 13
v_gene: TRBV6-5
d_gene: -
abundance: -
j_gene: TRBJ1-1
CDR3aa: CASRAGSNTEAFF
CDR3nt: TGTGCCAGCAGAGCGGGGTCTAACACTGAAGCTTTCTTT

len: 16
v_gene: TRBV7-2
d_gene: -
abundance: -
j_gene: TRBJ2-1
CDR3aa: CASSPPGQASYNEQFF
CDR3nt: TGTGCCAGCAGCCCACCGGGACAAGCAAGCTACAATGAGCAGTTCTTC

len: 15
v_gene: TRBV5-1
d_gene: TRBD1
abundance: once
j_gene: TRBJ2-7
CDR3aa: CASSPPGQGEYEQYF
CDR3nt: TGCGCCAGCAGTCCCCCGGGACAGGGGGAATACGAGCAGTACTTC

len: 15
v_gene: TRBV19
d_gene: TRBD1
abundance: -
j_gene: TRBJ1-2
CDR3aa: CASSPQQGARHGYTF
CDR3nt: TGTGCCAGTAGTCCTCAACAGGGGGCAAGACATGGCTACACCTTC

len: 16
v_gene: TRBV7-6
d_gene: TRBD2
abundance: -
j_gene: TRBJ2-1
CDR3aa: CASSLSGRALGNEQFF
CDR3nt: TGTGCCAGCAGCTTGAGCGGGAGGGCCCTCGGGAATGAGCAGTTCTTC

len: 14
v_gene: TRBV2
d_gene: TRBD1
abundance: once
j_gene: TRBJ1-2
CDR3aa: CASSAETGGVGYTF
CDR3nt: TGTGCCAGCAGTGCAGAGACAGGGGGCGTTGGCTACACCTTC

len: 14
v_gene: TRBV18
d_gene: -
abundance: -
j_gene: TRBJ1-1
CDR3aa: CASSPTGLNTEAFF
CDR3nt: TGTGCCAGCTCACCGACGGGATTGAACACTGAAGCTTTCTTT

len: 15
v_gene: TRBV27
d_gene: -
abundance: -
j_gene: TRBJ2-1
CDR3aa: CASSFLSRRYNEQFF
CDR3nt: TGTGCCAGCAGTTTCTTGTCCCGGAGGTACAATGAGCAGTTCTTC

len: 14
v_gene: TRBV5-1
d_gene: TRBD1
abundance: -
j_gene: TRBJ1-1
CDR3aa: CASSPDRGNTEAFF
CDR3nt: TGCGCCAGCAGCCCGGACAGGGGGAACACTGAAGCTTTCTTT

len: 13
v_gene: TRBV7-6
d_gene: TRBD2
abundance: -
j_gene: TRBJ2-1
CDR3aa: CASRTSEINEQFF
CDR3nt: TGTGCCAGCAGGACTAGCGAGATCAATGAGCAGTTCTTC

len: 15
v_gene: TRBV28
d_gene: TRBD2
abundance: -
j_gene: TRBJ2-3
CDR3aa: CASTPSLAGGDTQYF
CDR3nt: TGTGCCAGCACTCCCAGCCTAGCGGGAGGGGATACGCAGTATTTT

len: 14
v_gene: TRBV18
d_gene: -
abundance: -
j_gene: TRBJ1-5
CDR3aa: CASSPRAADQPQHF
CDR3nt: TGTGCCAGCTCACCACGGGCTGCTGATCAGCCCCAGCATTTT

len: 14
v_gene: TRBV28
d_gene: TRBD2
abundance: -
j_gene: TRBJ2-7
CDR3aa: CATEGGGSSYEQYF
CDR3nt: TGTGCCACCGAGGGAGGCGGGAGCTCCTACGAGCAGTACTTC